This TCR beta chain stems from a study of blood T cell repertoires in COVID-19. In the authors' methods: Amplification of reference gene primers provided the estimated nucleated cell counts. Method: immunoSEQ multiplex PCR; TCRdb's copy keeps in-frame clones and lacks some. V and J calls and clone size are as listed in that table; D and trimming were resolved from the DNA. This sample yields over 400,000 clones, of which approximately 91% are seen a single time; 8% to 9.5% belongs to the top ten. With 1 base clipped from V and 14 bases from J, the junction kept 4 bases outside the gene matches. This CDR3 has 12 residues. CDR1 and CDR2 from the germline V gene are LGHDT and YNNKEL (reference sequence).

Sequencing input: PBMCs or T cells enriched from blood (not recorded which). The receptor comes from a woman aged 55 to 70 who had recovered from COVID-19. V and J are TRBV3-1 (or the pseudogene TRBV3-2) and TRBJ1-4; 7 bases are a match to TRBD1. This CDR3 is CASSQARDSLFF. DNA for the CDR3: TGTGCCAGCAGCCAAGCGAGGGACAGTCTGTTTTTT.